This paragraph covers one T cell receptor (beta chain) sequence. This CDR3 is 16 amino acids long. Trimming took off 1 base at V and 4 bases at J, with 11 bases between the two ends. Looked up from germline, CDR1 is MNHEY and CDR2 is SVGAGI. The data are from a study of OX40 agonist ivuxolimab in advanced cancers. TCRdb keeps only in-frame clones here, not all; method: immunoSEQ multiplex PCR. The repertoire includes about 67,000 clones, 75% to 95% of them detected once, and roughly 12% sits in the top ten. This chain joins TRBV6-5 and TRBJ1-6; D gene uncertain. This TCR came from an adult with an advanced solid tumor such as melanoma, head and neck, liver or kidney cancer. Sequenced here: CD4+ or CD8+ T cells sorted from blood, sampled in a trial of the OX40 agonist ivuxolimab. Here the CDR3 reads CASSYFSGSYNSPLHF. The CDR3 region has the DNA TGTGCCAGCAGTTACTTTTCCGGGAGTTATAATTCACCCCTCCACTTT.